These T cell receptor beta chains were read from a single sample in a study of identical twins. One entry per CDR3 protein results from TCRdb running MiXCR on the 5' RACE reads. The sample contains 450,000 to 650,000 distinct CDR3 sequences, 7.5% to 10% of which appear only once. These data were also filed under a second study, of yellow fever vaccine responses in identical twins.

The sequenced sample was PBMCs. The receptors come from a woman younger than 35 in good health. Each CDR3 is given with its conserved first and last residue. A D gene is named only where the DNA matches it firmly. Clone sizes are given selectively: once, few, many, or a class where the clone is expanded.

TGTGCCAGCAGTTCTACTCCATCCTACGAGCAGTACTTC CASSSTPSYEQYF NA TRBJ2-7 many TRBV28
TGTGCCACCAGCAGAGATCTACAGGGACCCGGGGAGCTGTTTTTT CATSRDLQGPGELFF NA TRBJ2-2 NA TRBV15
TGCAGTTCCAGGGGTTCCTACGAGCAGTACTTC CSSRGSYEQYF NA TRBJ2-7 NA TRBV20-1
TGTGCCAGCAGGGAGACAGGGGTCCGGGGTGAGCAGTACTTC CASRETGVRGEQYF TRBD1 TRBJ2-7 many TRBV7-8
TGCAGTGCTAGAGCTGCGGGACAGGGGAGCTATACGCAGTATTTT CSARAAGQGSYTQYF TRBD1 TRBJ2-3 many TRBV20-1
TGTGCCAGCAGCCGACCGGGACTAGCGGCCTACGAGCAGTACTTC CASSRPGLAAYEQYF TRBD2 TRBJ2-7 few TRBV3-1
TGTGCCAGCAGTTTGGATCACTCCCAACCCCAGGGATACACAGATACGCAGTATTTT CASSLDHSQPQGYTDTQYF NA TRBJ2-3 NA TRBV12-3/TRBV12-4
TGTGCCATCAGTGACAGGGGCAATCAGCCCCAGCATTTT CAISDRGNQPQHF NA TRBJ1-5 many TRBV10-3
TGTGCCAGCAGCGAAAGGGGGACATACCAAGAGACCCAGTACTTC CASSERGTYQETQYF NA TRBJ2-5 few TRBV4-2
TGCGCCAGCTCCGTGGGATGGTCGGATGGCTACACCTTC CASSVGWSDGYTF NA TRBJ1-2 few TRBV5-1
TGTGCCAGCAGCTTCCCGACGGATGGCCAAGAGACCCAGTACTTC CASSFPTDGQETQYF NA TRBJ2-5 NA TRBV7-9
TGTGCCAGCAGTCCTACTGAATGGACAGGGATCTACGAGCAGTACTTC CASSPTEWTGIYEQYF TRBD1 TRBJ2-7 many TRBV3-1